Sequencing of this T cell receptor beta chain was carried out in a study of blood T cell repertoires in COVID-19. Looking at the study overall: The United States, Italy and Spain provided the acute and convalescent COVID-19 samples. PBMCs, B-cell-depleted T cells, or T cells provided the cDNA or gDNA that made up the material.

V was cut by 4 bases and J by 1 base, with 14 bases left in between. Germline CDR1 and CDR2: SGHRS and YFSETQ. This CDR3 comprises 15 residues. How the authors handled the data: Amplified reference gene primers provided the basis for estimating nucleated cell counts. Method: immunoSEQ multiplex PCR; TCRdb's copy keeps in-frame clones and lacks some. The DNA gave D and trimming, while V, J and clone size come from that table. The table has around 290,000 clones, about 88% seen once. The sequencing sample was made of peripheral blood. This sequence joins TRBV5-1 and TRBJ1-1; D remains unclear. The TCR was taken from a woman in her 70s with COVID-19, enrolled during active disease. The CDR3 reads CASSPTQVENTEAFF. The DNA for the CDR3 is TGCGCCAGCAGCCCCACCCAGGTCGAGAACACTGAAGCTTTCTTT.